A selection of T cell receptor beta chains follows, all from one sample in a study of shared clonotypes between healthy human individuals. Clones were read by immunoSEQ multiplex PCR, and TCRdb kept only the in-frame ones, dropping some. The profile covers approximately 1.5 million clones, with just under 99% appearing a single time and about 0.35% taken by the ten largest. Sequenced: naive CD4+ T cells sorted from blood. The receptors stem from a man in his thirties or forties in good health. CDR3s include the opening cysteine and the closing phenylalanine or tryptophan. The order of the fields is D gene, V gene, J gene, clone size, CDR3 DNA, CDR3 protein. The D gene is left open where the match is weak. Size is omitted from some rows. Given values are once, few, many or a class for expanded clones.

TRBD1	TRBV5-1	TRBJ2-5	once	TGCGCCAGCAGCTTGGGGGGACAGGGTGTCGGGGAGACCCAGTACTTC	CASSLGGQGVGETQYF
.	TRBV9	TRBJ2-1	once	TGTGCCAGCAGCGTAGCTGGGGGTCCCTACAATGAGCAGTTCTTC	CASSVAGGPYNEQFF
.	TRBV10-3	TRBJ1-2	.	TGTGCCATCAACAACAGCACTAACTATGGCTACACCTTC	CAINNSTNYGYTF
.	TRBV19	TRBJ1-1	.	TGTGCCAGTAGTGTAAGCATAATGAACACTGAAGCTTTCTTT	CASSVSIMNTEAFF
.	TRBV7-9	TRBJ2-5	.	TGTGCCAGCAGCTTAATTGGTAGGGAGGAGACCCAGTACTTC	CASSLIGREETQYF
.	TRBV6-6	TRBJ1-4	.	TGTGCCAGCAGGACAGGTTCTAATGAAAAACTGTTTTTT	CASRTGSNEKLFF
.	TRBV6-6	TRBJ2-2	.	TGTGCCAGCAGCGCCAGAGGACTCAGAAGTACCGGGGAGCTGTTTTTT	CASSARGLRSTGELFF
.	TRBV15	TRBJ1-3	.	TGTGCCACCAGCAGAGAGGGAGAGAGAAACACCATATATTTT	CATSREGERNTIYF
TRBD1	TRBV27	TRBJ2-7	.	TGTGCCAGCAGTTTAGAACAGGGGCCGCCCTACGAGCAGTACTTC	CASSLEQGPPYEQYF
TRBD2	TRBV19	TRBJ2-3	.	TGTGCCAGTAGTCGGACTAGCGGGAGTCTTGGCACAGATACGCAGTATTTT	CASSRTSGSLGTDTQYF
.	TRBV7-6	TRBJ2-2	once	TGTGCCAGCAGCTCTATCCGGGACCGGGATCTCCGCCGGGAGCTGTTTTTT	CASSSIRDRDLRRELFF
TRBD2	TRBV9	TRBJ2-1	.	TGTGCCAGCAGCGTAGGGGTGGGGACTAGCGGGGGCCACGCCTACAATGAGCAGTTCTTC	CASSVGVGTSGGHAYNEQFF
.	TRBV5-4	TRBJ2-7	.	TGTGCCAGCAGCCTGCGGGGACAGATTAGCTCCTACGAGCAGTACTTC	CASSLRGQISSYEQYF
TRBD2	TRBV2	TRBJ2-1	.	TGTGCCAGCAAACGGGAGGGCAATGAGCAGTTCTTC	CASKREGNEQFF
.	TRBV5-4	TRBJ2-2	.	TGTGCCAGCAACAAAGACGCCAGTCGGGACACCGGGGAGCTGTTTTTT	CASNKDASRDTGELFF
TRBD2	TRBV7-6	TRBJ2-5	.	TGTGCCAGCAGCCAAGGGACTAGCGGAGAGACCCAGTACTTC	CASSQGTSGETQYF
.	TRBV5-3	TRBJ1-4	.	TGTGCCAGAAGCTTAGGGCGGGCTAAGGAAAAACTGTTTTTT	CARSLGRAKEKLFF
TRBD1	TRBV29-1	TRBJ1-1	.	TGCAGCGCCGGGGGACAGATGAACACTGAAGCTTTCTTT	CSAGGQMNTEAFF
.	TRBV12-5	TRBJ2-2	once	TGTGCTAGTGGTTCCAGAAACACCGGGGAGCTGTTTTTT	CASGSRNTGELFF
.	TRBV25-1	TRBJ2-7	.	TGTGCCAGCAGTCCAGCCGATTTTCTCGGCGACGAGCAGTACTTC	CASSPADFLGDEQYF
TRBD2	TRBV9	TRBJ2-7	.	TGTGCCAGCAGCGTCGGGACTAGCGGAGCCTACGAGCAGTACTTC	CASSVGTSGAYEQYF
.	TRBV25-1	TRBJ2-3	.	TGTGCCAGCAGTGAATTTGCGGGACTCACAGATACGCAGTATTTT	CASSEFAGLTDTQYF
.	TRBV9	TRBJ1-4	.	TGTGCCAGCAGCGTAGAATCAGGGGCGCATAATGAAAAACTGTTTTTT	CASSVESGAHNEKLFF
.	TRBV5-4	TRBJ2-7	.	TGTGCCAGCAGCTCAAACAGAGAGTCCTACGAGCAGTACTTC	CASSSNRESYEQYF
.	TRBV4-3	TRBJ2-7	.	TGCGCCAGCAGCCAAGAGAGGGGGTCCTCCTACGAGCAGTACTTC	CASSQERGSSYEQYF
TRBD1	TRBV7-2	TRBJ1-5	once	TGTGCCAGCAGCTTACGGACAGGGATTAGCAATCAGCCCCAGCATTTT	CASSLRTGISNQPQHF
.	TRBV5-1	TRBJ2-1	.	TGCGCCAGCAGCTTGGGTGGACAGCTTTCCTACAATGAGCAGTTCTTC	CASSLGGQLSYNEQFF
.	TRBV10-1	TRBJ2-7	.	TGCGCCAGCAGTGAGTCGAGTGGGAGAGTCTACGAGCAGTACTTC	CASSESSGRVYEQYF
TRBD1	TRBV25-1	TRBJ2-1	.	TGTGCCAGCAGTGGACTTGCCGGGACAGGGGGTCGGTACAATGAGCAGTTCTTC	CASSGLAGTGGRYNEQFF
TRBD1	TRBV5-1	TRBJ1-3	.	TGCGCCAGCAGCGAGAACCGGGACAGGGGGGACACCATATATTTT	CASSENRDRGDTIYF
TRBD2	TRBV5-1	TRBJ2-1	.	TGCGCCAGCAGCTCTTCACTACTAGCGGGAGGGCCCTCAAATGAGCAGTTCTTC	CASSSSLLAGGPSNEQFF
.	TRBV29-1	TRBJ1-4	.	TGCAGCGGGAGATTAGGAACTAATGAAAAACTGTTTTTT	CSGRLGTNEKLFF
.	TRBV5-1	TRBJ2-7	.	TGCGCCAGCAGGGCGGATTACGAGCAGTACTTC	CASRADYEQYF
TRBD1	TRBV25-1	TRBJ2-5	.	TGTGCCAGCAGTGAACGACAGGGAAAAGAGACCCAGTACTTC	CASSERQGKETQYF
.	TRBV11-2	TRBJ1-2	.	TGTGCCAGCAGCTTAGTCAGGGCCTATGGCTACACCTTC	CASSLVRAYGYTF
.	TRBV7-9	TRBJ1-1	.	TGTGCCAGCAGCCTCAGGGGAGAGAACACTGAAGCTTTCTTT	CASSLRGENTEAFF
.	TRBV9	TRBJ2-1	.	TGTGCCAGCAGCGTTCGCCTCAGCTCCTACAATGAGCAGTTCTTC	CASSVRLSSYNEQFF
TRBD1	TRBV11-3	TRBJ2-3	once	TGTGCCAGCAGCCAGGGGGAAGGGGGCGGAGTGGTAGATACGCAGTATTTT	CASSQGEGGGVVDTQYF
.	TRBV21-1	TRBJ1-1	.	TGTGCCAGCAGCCTGGGAGGACAGGGGTGTACTGAAGCTTTCTTT	CASSLGGQGCTEAFF
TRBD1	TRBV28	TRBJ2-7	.	TGTGCCAGCAGTCCGACAGGGGCCCGCTCCTACGAGCAGTACTTC	CASSPTGARSYEQYF
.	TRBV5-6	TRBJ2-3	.	TGTGCCAGCAGCTTGGCACTGTTAACAGATACGCAGTATTTT	CASSLALLTDTQYF
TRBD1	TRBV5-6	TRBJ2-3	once	TGTGCCAGCAGTTACCGGGACAGCCGAGATACGCAGTATTTT	CASSYRDSRDTQYF
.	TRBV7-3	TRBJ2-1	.	TGTGCCAGCAGCTTAACTCGGGCACCCAATGAGCAGTTCTTC	CASSLTRAPNEQFF
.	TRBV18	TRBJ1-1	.	TGTGCCAGCTCACCAGAGTACACAGGGAACACTGAAGCTTTCTTT	CASSPEYTGNTEAFF
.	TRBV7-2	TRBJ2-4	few	TGTGCCAGCAGCTTTACAATAGGGGGGGACATTCAGTACTTC	CASSFTIGGDIQYF